Listed here are 26 T cell receptor beta chains from one sample, sequenced in a study of cytomegalovirus exposure and HLA in healthy donors (dated by TCRdb to about 2017). The library was produced with the immunoSEQ multiplex PCR assay. The multiplex PCR relied on a mix of 60 forward primers for TCR Vbeta segments and 13 reverse primers for TCR Jbeta segments. TCRdb took over this immuneACCESS table, retaining in-frame rearrangements with V and J assigned. Such tables are incomplete; in checked studies, under half of the missing clones stem from an unresolved V gene, and the remainder is unexplained. In all, the sample holds under 200,000 clones, and 82% of those were seen once. Roughly 1.5% of the sample is taken by the ten largest. The sequenced sample consisted of PBMCs. The receptor set was obtained from a woman younger than 35 in good health and CMV-seronegative.

This clone was counted a few times. CDR3 nucleotides: TGTGCCAGCAGCCCAAGTGCTAGCCTTACCCAGTACTTC. It yields the protein CASSPSASLTQYF. The rearrangement uses TRBV7-6 and TRBJ2-5; perhaps TRBD2 as D (5 bases). V was shortened by 5 bases and J by 8 bases, with 15 bases between the two germline ends. The CDR3 totals 13 residues. The germline CDR1 and CDR2 sequences are SGHVS and FNYEAQ.

The chain couples TRBV9 to TRBJ1-1; TRBD1 agrees at 9 bases. The CDR3 has 13 residues. CDR1 and CDR2 from the germline V gene are SGDLS and YYNGEE. Trimming cost V 4 bases and J 4 bases; bases outside gene matches: 2. In DNA form, the CDR3 reads TGTGCCAGCAGCCCGACAGGGGGCACTGAAGCTTTCTTT. It specifies CASSPTGGTEAFF.

This sequence joins TRBV2 and TRBJ2-3; 7 bases line up with TRBD1. With 2 bases clipped from V and 4 bases from J, the junction kept 0 bases outside the gene matches. The CDR3 consists of 13 residues. The germline V gene encodes CDR1 SNHLY and CDR2 FYNNEI. Written as DNA, the CDR3 is TGTGCCAGCAGTGAAACAGGGGCAGATACGCAGTATTTT. Amino acid sequence: CASSETGADTQYF. The whole variable domain, filled in from reference TRBV2 and TRBJ2-3, reads EPEVTQTPSHQVTQMGQEVILRCVPISNHLYFYWYRQILGQKVEFLVSFYNNEISEKSEIFDDQFSVERPDGSNFTLKIRSTKLEDSAMYFCASSETGADTQYFGPGTRLTVL.

The chain employs TRBV4-3 and TRBJ1-1; tentatively, D is TRBD1 (6 bases). Deletions cut 8 bases from V and 1 base from J, with 17 bases between. Looked up from germline, CDR1 is LGHNA and CDR2 is YSLEER. There are 15 residues in the CDR3. The CDR3 reads CASRSRGGENTEAFF. CDR3 bases: TGCGCCAGCCGATCCCGAGGGGGGGAGAACACTGAAGCTTTCTTT.

V gene TRBV4-3 combines with J gene TRBJ2-7; 8 bases line up with TRBD2. The germline V gene has CDR1 LGHNA and CDR2 YSLEER. The J segment lost 0 bases and the V segment lost 0 bases, leaving 1 base of the junction unmatched. This CDR3 region has 15 residues. DNA for the CDR3: TGCGCCAGCAGCCAAGACAGCGGGAGCTCCTACGAGCAGTACTTC. Protein sequence: CASSQDSGSSYEQYF.

The V call is TRBV5-6, the J call TRBJ2-2; TRBD2 agrees at 10 bases. CDR1 SGHDT and CDR2 YYEEEE come from the germline V gene. The CDR3 totals 19 residues. The V and J ends lost 1 base and 0 bases, in that order; junction bases with no gene match: 9. The CDR3 nucleotides read TGTGCCAGCAGCTTGTTCGAACTAGCGGGGTTCGCGAACACCGGGGAGCTGTTTTTT. Translating gives CASSLFELAGFANTGELFF.

This chain connects TRBV6-6 to TRBJ2-1, with a tentative D call TRBD2 (6 bases). V was shortened by 2 bases and J by 7 bases, with 12 bases between the two germline ends. The CDR3 is 14 amino acids. The V gene's germline CDR1 is MNHNY and CDR2 SVGAGI (reference sequence). The DNA of the CDR3 is TGTGCCAGCAGTTACGGGACTTCCGGAAATGAGCAGTTCTTC. Its protein product is CASSYGTSGNEQFF.

The chain is built from TRBV7-9 and TRBJ2-7, with D perhaps matching TRBD1 or TRBD2 (5 bases each). Germline V gene sequence: CDR1 SEHNR, CDR2 FQNEAQ (reference sequence). The length of the CDR3 is 12 residues. The ends were cut back, 3 bases at V and 2 bases at J, with 5 bases in the middle. The CDR3 loop reads CASSLGAYEQYV. The CDR3 DNA reads TGTGCCAGCAGCTTGGGGGCCTACGAGCAGTACGTC.

This clone was seen a single time. The chain is built from TRBV4-3 and TRBJ1-2; maybe TRBD1 (6 bases). The ends were cut back, 1 base at V and 4 bases at J, with 16 bases in the middle. Germline CDR1 reads LGHNA; CDR2 reads YSLEER. This CDR3 is built from 16 residues. The CDR3 protein is CASSQVRGGGAYGYTF. As DNA, the CDR3 is TGCGCCAGCAGCCAAGTCAGGGGAGGGGGAGCCTATGGCTACACCTTC.

The chain joins TRBV9 to TRBJ2-2; the match to TRBD2 covers 8 bases. V lost 0 bases to trimming and J lost 2 bases; unmatched junction nucleotides: 6. Germline V gene lookup returns CDR1 SGDLS and CDR2 YYNGEE. The CDR3 length is 17 residues. The DNA for the CDR3 is TGTGCCAGCAGCGTAGTTGATAGCGGGGATAACACCGGGGAGCTGTTTTTT. It encodes CASSVVDSGDNTGELFF.

The J gene is TRBJ2-1, the V gene TRBV11-2; 12 bases align to TRBD2. J lost 7 bases, V lost 5 bases, and 9 bases had no gene match. The CDR3 is 16 amino acids. Germline V gene sequence: CDR1 SGHAT, CDR2 FQNNGV. The CDR3 region has the DNA TGTGCCAGCAGCCATCGACTAGCGGGAGACTTTAATGAGCAGTTCTTC. Amino acids: CASSHRLAGDFNEQFF.

A few counts support this clone. V gene TRBV9 combines with J gene TRBJ2-6; D not resolved. Germline lookup yields CDR1 SGDLS and CDR2 YYNGEE. The CDR3 spans 13 residues. Trimming removed 5 bases at V and 0 bases at J, with 3 bases between. The CDR3 region is CASSNSGANVLTF. CDR3 coding DNA: TGTGCCAGCAGTAACTCTGGGGCCAACGTCCTGACTTTC.

This chain connects TRBV11-2 to TRBJ2-1; 9 bases line up with TRBD1. Germline trimming cut 1 base from V and 4 bases from J; bases unmatched to any gene: 5. Germline values: CDR1 SGHAT, CDR2 FQNNGV. This CDR3 comprises 16 residues. For the CDR3, the DNA is TGTGCCAGCAGCTTAGCCTTGGGGACAGGGTACAATGAGCAGTTCTTC. It codes for CASSLALGTGYNEQFF.

V is TRBV30 and J is TRBJ2-3; TRBD2 is a possible D gene (6 bases). The germline gives CDR1 GTSNPN, CDR2 SVGIG (reference sequence). CDR3 length: 14 amino acids. V lost 5 bases, J lost 4 bases, and 16 bases lay in between. CDR3 protein: CAWGGTKRPDTQYF. The CDR3 DNA reads as TGTGCCTGGGGGGGGACGAAGCGACCAGATACGCAGTATTTT.

This rearrangement joins TRBV9 to TRBJ2-1; 9 bases align to TRBD2. Unmatched junction bases numbered 7, after V lost 0 bases and J lost 9 bases. Germline V lookup: CDR1 SGDLS, CDR2 YYNGEE. The CDR3 covers 15 residues. The CDR3 is CASSVVGSGRGEQFF. The CDR3 DNA reads TGTGCCAGCAGCGTAGTTGGTAGCGGGAGAGGTGAGCAGTTCTTC. The variable domain in full, completed from reference TRBV9 and TRBJ2-1, reads DSGVTQTPKHLITATGQRVTLRCSPRSGDLSVYWYQQSLDQGLQFLIQYYNGEERAKGNILERFSAQQFPDLHSELNLSSLELGDSALYFCASSVVGSGRGEQFFGPGTRLTVL.

The CDR3 coding sequence is TGCGCCAGCAGCCAAGAAGTCCAGGGGGGGAACACTGAAGCTTTCTTT. Translating gives CASSQEVQGGNTEAFF. The chain employs TRBV4-3 and TRBJ1-1; TRBD1 matches 7 bases. V lost 0 bases and J lost 1; bases outside the gene matches: 5. The CDR3 is 16 residues long. The germline gives CDR1 LGHNA, CDR2 YSLEER.

This chain uses TRBV5-8 with TRBJ2-5; D might be TRBD1 (5 bases). The germline V gene has CDR1 SGHTS and CDR2 YDEGEE. Trimming took off 7 bases at V and 6 bases at J, with 13 bases between the two ends. The CDR3 is 12 amino acids. CDR3 sequence reads: CASSRVVKTQYF. The CDR3 DNA sequence: TGTGCCAGCTCCAGGGTAGTGAAGACCCAGTACTTC.

This clone was counted once. V usage is TRBV30 and J usage is TRBJ2-3; the match to TRBD2 covers 9 bases. The germline V gene encodes CDR1 GTSNPN and CDR2 SVGIG (reference sequence). This CDR3 contains 15 residues. Trimming at V came to 2 bases and at J to 6 bases, leaving 9 bases not matched to a gene. This CDR3 is CAWSRLADHRDTQYF. The CDR3 DNA reads as TGTGCCTGGAGTCGACTAGCGGACCACAGGGATACGCAGTATTTT.

The chain employs TRBV9 and TRBJ2-2; 9 bases align to TRBD2. There are 16 residues in the CDR3. With V trimmed by 0 bases and J by 6 bases, 6 bases remained unmatched. In germline, CDR1 is SGDLS, CDR2 YYNGEE. The CDR3 sequence is CASSVVAGGRAGELFF. The CDR3 nucleotides are TGTGCCAGCAGCGTAGTAGCTGGCGGGAGGGCCGGGGAGCTGTTTTTT.

This CDR3 is CASSAGTSGSKQYF. The CDR3 DNA reads as TGTGCCAGCAGCGCCGGGACTAGCGGGAGTAAGCAGTACTTC. V and J are TRBV9 and TRBJ2-5; TRBD2 agrees at 14 bases. V shed 3 bases, J shed 11 bases, and the junction held 6 bases outside the gene matches. The CDR3 is 14 residues long. Germline V gene lookup returns CDR1 SGDLS and CDR2 YYNGEE.

The rearrangement uses TRBV11-3 and TRBJ2-1, with D perhaps TRBD2 (6 bases). In germline, CDR1 is SGHNT, CDR2 YENEEA. The V end lost 5 bases, the J end lost 3 bases, and 14 bases lay between the germline ends. The CDR3 is 15 residues long. CDR3 residues: CASSPMGGGYNEQFF. The CDR3 DNA reads as TGTGCCAGCAGCCCGATGGGGGGAGGCTACAATGAGCAGTTCTTC.

The J gene is TRBJ1-2, the V gene TRBV27; 9 bases are shared with TRBD1. V lost 4 bases to trimming and J lost 3 bases; unmatched junction nucleotides: 6. From germline, CDR1 is MNHEY and CDR2 SMNVEV (reference sequence). The CDR3 has 15 residues. The CDR3 coding sequence is TGTGCCAGCAGTTCGACCGGGACAGGGTACTATGGCTACACCTTC. This translates into CASSSTGTGYYGYTF.

The chain employs TRBV27 and TRBJ2-7; the D gene is possibly TRBD1 (6 bases). Germline CDR1 and CDR2: MNHEY and SMNVEV (reference sequence). The CDR3 loop spans 17 amino acids. Trimming took 5 bases from V and 2 from J, leaving 22 bases between them. DNA of the CDR3: TGTGCCAGCAGTCAGAAACTCGGGACATCAGGAACCTACGAGCAGTACTTC. Amino acid sequence: CASSQKLGTSGTYEQYF.

This clone was recorded a few times. The chain joins TRBV11-2 to TRBJ2-7, with a tentative D call TRBD1 (6 bases). The CDR3 is made up of 18 amino acids. V was clipped by 11 bases and J by 0 bases, with 29 bases between them. Looked up from germline, CDR1 is SGHAT and CDR2 is FQNNGV. CDR3 DNA sequence: TGTGCCGGGGCACCCTACACGCTTGACAGGACCAGCTCCTACGAGCAGTACTTC. Encoded protein: CAGAPYTLDRTSSYEQYF.

The rearrangement links TRBV10-3 to TRBJ2-2; D gene ambiguous. V shed 6 bases and J shed 3 bases, with 8 bases lying between them. There are 13 residues in the CDR3. Germline values: CDR1 ENHRY, CDR2 SYGVKD. CDR3 residues: CAISPQDTGELFF. The CDR3 coding sequence is TGTGCCATCAGCCCGCAGGACACCGGGGAGCTGTTTTTT.

The chain employs TRBV28 and TRBJ2-2; 9 positions match TRBD2. From germline, CDR1 is MDHEN and CDR2 SYDVKM. The CDR3 has 19 residues. V lost 3 bases, J lost 1 base, and 12 bases stayed unmatched. The CDR3 DNA reads as TGTGCCAGCAGTTTCCGACTAGCGGACAAGCTCCGGAACACCGGGGAGCTGTTTTTT. Amino acid sequence: CASSFRLADKLRNTGELFF.